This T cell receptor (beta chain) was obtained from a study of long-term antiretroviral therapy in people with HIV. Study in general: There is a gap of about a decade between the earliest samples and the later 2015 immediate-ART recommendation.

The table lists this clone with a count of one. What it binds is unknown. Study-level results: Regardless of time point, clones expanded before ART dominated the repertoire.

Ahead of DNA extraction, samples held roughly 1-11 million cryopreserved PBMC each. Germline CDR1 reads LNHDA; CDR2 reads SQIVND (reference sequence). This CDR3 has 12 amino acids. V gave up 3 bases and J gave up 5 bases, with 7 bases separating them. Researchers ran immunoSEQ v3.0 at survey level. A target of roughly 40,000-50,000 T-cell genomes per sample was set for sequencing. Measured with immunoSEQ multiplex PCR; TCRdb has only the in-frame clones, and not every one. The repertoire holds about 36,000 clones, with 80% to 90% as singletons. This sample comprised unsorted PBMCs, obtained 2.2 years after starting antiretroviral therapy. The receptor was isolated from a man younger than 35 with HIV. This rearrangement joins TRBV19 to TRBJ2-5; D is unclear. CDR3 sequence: CASSIRVETQYF. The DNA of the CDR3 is TGTGCCAGTAGTATTCGAGTGGAGACCCAGTACTTC.